This T cell receptor (beta chain) was captured by sequencing in a study of blood T cell repertoires in COVID-19. Recovered status in Cohort 3 required two negative PCRs, clearance, or symptom resolution. Trimming took off 5 bases at V and 3 bases at J, with 14 bases between the two ends. CDR3 length: 14 amino acids. The germline V gene encodes CDR1 SEHNR and CDR2 FQNEAQ (reference sequence). The method was immunoSEQ multiplex PCR; TCRdb's version includes in-frame clones alone and lacks a portion of them. The table includes about 480,000 clones, around 89% detected once. Material for sequencing was PBMCs or T cells enriched from blood (not recorded which). The chain uses TRBV7-9 and TRBJ2-7; maybe TRBD1 (6 bases). The TCR originated in a woman in her thirties or forties who had recovered from COVID-19. The DNA of the CDR3 is TGTGCCAGCAGCCCCGTGGGGGCAGGCTACGAGCAGTACTTC. It yields the protein CASSPVGAGYEQYF.